Listed below are T cell receptor beta chains from one sample, sequenced in a study of molecular identifiers for immune sequencing clone quantification. One entry per CDR3 protein results from TCRdb running MiXCR on the PCR reads. The sample holds some 580,000 distinct CDR3 sequences, around 25% seen once. Sequencing used naive CD8+ T cells from blood, with Jurkat cell RNA spiked in. The receptors stem from a human donor in good health. Some libraries in this study had Jurkat cell RNA spiked in. The CDR3 runs from the conserved cysteine through the conserved F or W. Fields, in order: J gene, clone size, D gene, V gene, CDR3 protein, CDR3 DNA. D genes are given only for firm matches. Where a row states a size, it is once, few, many or the class of an expanded clone; other rows omit it.

J: TRBJ1-1
size: many
D: -
V: TRBV29-1
CDR3: CSVSSPGRFDEAFF
DNA: TGCAGCGTTTCTAGTCCCGGGAGGTTCGATGAAGCTTTCTTT

J: TRBJ2-5
size: many
D: -
V: TRBV4-1
CDR3: CASSQVGGAGETQYF
DNA: TGCGCCAGCAGCCAAGTTGGGGGGGCCGGGGAGACCCAGTACTTC

J: TRBJ2-1
size: many
D: -
V: TRBV3-1
CDR3: CASSQVGGPSYNEQFF
DNA: TGTGCCAGCAGCCAAGTGGGCGGGCCGTCCTACAATGAGCAGTTCTTC

J: TRBJ1-1
size: few
D: -
V: TRBV19
CDR3: CASSIGSRPLTEAFF
DNA: TGTGCCAGTAGTATAGGATCAAGACCCCTCACTGAAGCTTTCTTT

J: TRBJ2-4
size: many
D: TRBD2
V: TRBV12-3/TRBV12-4
CDR3: CASTLSGGPDIQYF
DNA: TGTGCCAGCACCCTTAGCGGGGGGCCAGACATTCAGTACTTC

J: TRBJ2-3
size: -
D: -
V: TRBV6-2/TRBV6-3
CDR3: CARSPGLAGADPQSF
DNA: TGTGCCCGCAGCCCCGGCCTCGCGGGCGCAGATCCGCAGTCTTTT

J: TRBJ2-7
size: -
D: TRBD2
V: TRBV7-9
CDR3: CASSLRTSGGPYEQYF
DNA: TGTGCCAGCAGCTTGAGGACTAGCGGGGGACCATACGAGCAGTACTTC

J: TRBJ2-7
size: many
D: TRBD1
V: TRBV4-3
CDR3: CASSPGQFSYEQYF
DNA: TGCGCCAGCAGCCCGGGACAGTTCTCCTACGAGCAGTACTTC

J: TRBJ2-7
size: many
D: TRBD1
V: TRBV9
CDR3: CASSARPGTGFYEQYF
DNA: TGTGCCAGCAGCGCCCGACCCGGGACAGGGTTCTACGAGCAGTACTTC

J: TRBJ2-1
size: few
D: -
V: TRBV24-1
CDR3: CATRGTRGNSPYNEQFF
DNA: TGTGCCACAAGGGGAACTCGGGGGAATTCCCCCTACAATGAGCAGTTCTTC

J: TRBJ2-2
size: -
D: -
V: TRBV7-9
CDR3: CACPGLRTGELFF
DNA: TGTGCCTGTCCAGGGTTACGCACCGGGGAGCTGTTTTTT

J: TRBJ2-3
size: many
D: -
V: TRBV7-9
CDR3: CASSLTREFPDTQYF
DNA: TGTGCCAGCAGCTTGACTCGGGAGTTCCCAGATACGCAGTATTTT

J: TRBJ1-5
size: many
D: TRBD1
V: TRBV19
CDR3: CASSEDRGGQPQHF
DNA: TGTGCCAGTAGTGAAGACAGGGGAGGACAGCCCCAGCATTTT

J: TRBJ1-1
size: few
D: -
V: TRBV19
CDR3: CASSIGSLNTEAFF
DNA: TGTGCCAGTAGTATTGGCAGCCTGAACACTGAAGCTTTCTTT

J: TRBJ2-5
size: many
D: -
V: TRBV7-8
CDR3: CASSQPLGQETQYF
DNA: TGTGCCAGCAGCCAACCCTTGGGCCAAGAGACCCAGTACTTC

J: TRBJ2-5
size: -
D: -
V: TRBV24-1
CDR3: CATSDTETQYF
DNA: TGTGCCACCAGTGATACGGAGACCCAGTACTTC

J: TRBJ2-5
size: many
D: -
V: TRBV7-6
CDR3: CASGGVYQETQYF
DNA: TGTGCCAGCGGCGGGGTTTACCAAGAGACCCAGTACTTC

J: TRBJ2-7
size: -
D: -
V: TRBV7-9
CDR3: CAGSSRGRYEQYF
DNA: TGTGCCGGCAGCTCCCGGGGGAGATACGAGCAGTACTTC

J: TRBJ1-1
size: many
D: -
V: TRBV7-2
CDR3: CASSLHLGGPNTEAFF
DNA: TGTGCCAGCAGCTTACACCTGGGAGGGCCGAACACTGAAGCTTTCTTT

J: TRBJ2-5
size: -
D: TRBD1
V: TRBV27
CDR3: CASSLVTPQGAGETQYF
DNA: TGTGCCAGCAGTTTAGTCACCCCGCAGGGGGCGGGAGAGACCCAGTACTTC

J: TRBJ1-2
size: few
D: TRBD1
V: TRBV16
CDR3: CASSHQGTGDNYGYTF
DNA: TGTGCCAGCAGCCACCAAGGGACAGGGGACAACTATGGCTACACCTTC

J: TRBJ1-1
size: -
D: -
V: TRBV9
CDR3: CASSSNTGDTEAFF
DNA: TGTGCCAGCAGCTCCAACACTGGCGACACTGAAGCTTTCTTT

J: TRBJ2-2
size: -
D: TRBD2
V: TRBV4-3
CDR3: CASSQDSGLADTNFNTGELFF
DNA: TGCGCCAGCAGCCAAGACTCGGGACTAGCGGACACAAACTTTAACACCGGGGAGCTGTTTTTT

J: TRBJ1-5
size: -
D: -
V: TRBV4-1
CDR3: CASSQAPQGDQPQHF
DNA: TGCGCCAGCAGCCAAGCCCCTCAGGGAGATCAGCCCCAGCATTTT

J: TRBJ1-2
size: many
D: -
V: TRBV30
CDR3: CAWDRSPRGYTF
DNA: TGTGCCTGGGACAGGTCTCCAAGGGGCTACACCTTC

J: TRBJ1-6
size: -
D: -
V: TRBV20-1
CDR3: CSARDWAANLPLHF
DNA: TGCAGTGCTAGAGATTGGGCTGCGAATTTACCCCTCCACTTT

J: TRBJ2-6
size: many
D: -
V: TRBV29-1
CDR3: CSVGVVSDGANVLTF
DNA: TGCAGCGTTGGGGTGGTTTCGGACGGGGCCAACGTCCTGACTTTC

J: TRBJ2-7
size: few
D: -
V: TRBV6-2/TRBV6-3
CDR3: CASSGTPGTYEQYF
DNA: TGTGCCAGCAGCGGGACTCCTGGCACCTACGAGCAGTACTTC

J: TRBJ2-1
size: many
D: -
V: TRBV7-9
CDR3: CASTIAIPGQFF
DNA: TGTGCCAGCACCATCGCTATCCCTGGGCAGTTCTTC

J: TRBJ1-2
size: many
D: -
V: TRBV2
CDR3: CASSEDNLNYGYTF
DNA: TGTGCCAGCAGTGAGGACAACCTTAACTATGGCTACACCTTC

J: TRBJ1-4
size: few
D: -
V: TRBV4-3
CDR3: CASSQDRPGPGFEKLFF
DNA: TGCGCCAGCAGCCAAGATAGACCGGGACCCGGTTTTGAAAAACTGTTTTTT

J: TRBJ1-1
size: many
D: -
V: TRBV7-8
CDR3: CASSPAQGFMNTEAFF
DNA: TGTGCCAGCAGCCCGGCACAGGGTTTTATGAACACTGAAGCTTTCTTT

J: TRBJ2-1
size: few
D: TRBD2
V: TRBV12-3/TRBV12-4
CDR3: CASRPAGTRDEQFF
DNA: TGTGCCAGCAGACCCGCGGGGACTAGGGATGAGCAGTTCTTC

J: TRBJ2-2
size: few
D: TRBD2
V: TRBV6-2/TRBV6-3
CDR3: CASSYSGGAAGELFF
DNA: TGTGCCAGCAGTTACAGCGGGGGGGCCGCCGGGGAGCTGTTTTTT

J: TRBJ2-1
size: few
D: -
V: TRBV20-1
CDR3: CSASGISYNEQFF
DNA: TGCAGTGCTAGCGGGATATCCTACAATGAGCAGTTCTTC

J: TRBJ2-7
size: -
D: -
V: TRBV20-1
CDR3: CSASPGPSGYEQYF
DNA: TGCAGTGCTAGCCCAGGGCCCTCCGGCTACGAGCAGTACTTC

J: TRBJ1-2
size: -
D: -
V: TRBV19
CDR3: CASSYGAANCGYTF
DNA: TGTGCCAGTAGTTACGGAGCAGCTAACTGTGGCTACACCTTC

J: TRBJ2-7
size: few
D: TRBD1
V: TRBV27
CDR3: CASSPYWTGARGSYEQYF
DNA: TGTGCCAGCAGTCCTTACTGGACAGGGGCAAGAGGGTCCTACGAGCAGTACTTC

J: TRBJ1-2
size: -
D: -
V: TRBV3-1
CDR3: CASSQDVLALHGYTF
DNA: TGTGCCAGCAGCCAAGACGTTCTCGCGCTCCATGGCTACACCTTC

J: TRBJ2-3
size: once
D: -
V: TRBV7-9
CDR3: CVSSLLADTQYF
DNA: TGCGTCAGCAGCTTACTTGCAGATACGCAGTATTTT

J: TRBJ1-1
size: -
D: -
V: TRBV12-3/TRBV12-4
CDR3: CVSSLSLNTEAFF
DNA: TGTGTCAGCAGTTTAAGTCTGAACACTGAAGCTTTCTTT

J: TRBJ2-7
size: few
D: -
V: TRBV9
CDR3: CASGGAEYEQYF
DNA: TGTGCCAGCGGGGGGGCAGAATACGAGCAGTACTTC

J: TRBJ1-5
size: -
D: -
V: TRBV9
CDR3: CASRGGQANSNQPQHF
DNA: TGTGCCAGCAGGGGGGGTCAGGCAAATAGCAATCAGCCCCAGCATTTT

J: TRBJ2-1
size: -
D: -
V: TRBV11-2
CDR3: CASSAAEEWNEQFF
DNA: TGTGCCAGCAGCGCCGCCGAGGAGTGGAATGAGCAGTTCTTC

J: TRBJ2-2
size: few
D: -
V: TRBV29-1
CDR3: CSAEDPNTGELFF
DNA: TGCAGCGCTGAAGACCCAAACACCGGGGAGCTGTTTTTT

J: TRBJ1-6
size: many
D: TRBD1
V: TRBV19
CDR3: CATEIGTGGSPLHF
DNA: TGTGCCACCGAGATTGGGACAGGGGGTTCACCCCTCCACTTT

J: TRBJ1-5
size: -
D: -
V: TRBV21-1
CDR3: CASSNTGQGTSSNQPQHF
DNA: TGTGCCAGCAGCAATACGGGACAGGGTACGAGTAGCAATCAGCCCCAGCATTTT

J: TRBJ2-7
size: -
D: TRBD2
V: TRBV7-6
CDR3: CASSLAFSGMYEQYF
DNA: TGTGCCAGCAGCTTAGCGTTTAGCGGGATGTACGAGCAGTACTTC

J: TRBJ2-1
size: -
D: -
V: TRBV27
CDR3: CASSLVGDEQFF
DNA: TGTGCCAGCAGTTTAGTGGGGGATGAGCAGTTCTTC

J: TRBJ1-3
size: many
D: -
V: TRBV4-3
CDR3: CASSQDVTGFANTIYF
DNA: TGCGCCAGCAGCCAAGACGTAACAGGGTTTGCAAACACCATATATTTT

J: TRBJ2-7
size: -
D: -
V: TRBV6-5
CDR3: CASSVAKTYEQYF
DNA: TGTGCCAGCAGTGTTGCCAAGACCTACGAGCAGTACTTC

J: TRBJ2-1
size: -
D: -
V: TRBV29-1
CDR3: CSVEGDPTYNEQFF
DNA: TGCAGCGTTGAAGGGGACCCAACCTACAATGAGCAGTTCTTC

J: TRBJ2-1
size: many
D: -
V: TRBV7-8
CDR3: CAGRDHEQFF
DNA: TGTGCCGGCAGGGACCATGAGCAGTTCTTC